The T cell receptor (beta chain) described here comes from a study of cytomegalovirus exposure and HLA in healthy donors. Study overall: From donors who were HLA-typed, an early data release held about 85 million unique TCRs. Study-level points and caveats: Analysis performed later found about 18,000 TCR beta sequences associated with HLA alleles at 0.05 false discovery rate. With DRB1 most and HLA-C fewest, TCR association rates differed between HLA loci in a later analysis.

As for this clone: The antigen is undetermined. Within the sample, other DNA sequences also encode this same CDR3.

Regarding donors, all were healthy bone marrow donors. This CDR3 has 14 amino acids. Germline assignment: CDR1 MNHEY and CDR2 SVGAGI. Germline trimming cut 4 bases from V and 3 bases from J; bases unmatched to any gene: 0. The PCR was carried out with 60 Vbeta primers and 13 Jbeta primers. The assay was immunoSEQ multiplex PCR, and TCRdb's table has in-frame clones only and misses some. Altogether 150,000 to 170,000 clones are present, 80% being singletons, with the ten largest covering 5.6%. Specimen: PBMCs. The chain has TRBV6-5 and TRBJ2-3; 11 nucleotides align to TRBD2. The sequence came from a woman in her 40s in good health and CMV-seropositive. Here the CDR3 DNA reads TGTGCCAGCAGTTTAGCGGGAGGGACAGATACGCAGTATTTT. Encoded protein: CASSLAGGTDTQYF.